A selection of T cell receptor beta chains follows, all from one sample in a study of T cells in Graves' hyperthyroidism and ophthalmopathy. TCRdb ran MiXCR on the multiplex PCR reads and lists one entry per CDR3 protein. Counted here are a few hundred thousand distinct CDR3 sequences, roughly an eighth occurring once; the ten biggest clones make up about a third. Sequencing was carried out using blood. The receptors were gathered from a woman in her thirties or forties with Graves' ophthalmopathy. Both conserved end residues are part of each CDR3. The D gene is left open where the match is weak. The size of a clone is reported for some rows only, either as once, few or many, or as a class for expanded clones.

NA	TRBD1	TRBJ1-1	TRBV4-1	CASRTGEVNTEAFF	TGCGCCAGCAGGACAGGGGAGGTGAACACTGAAGCTTTCTTT
few	NA	TRBJ1-2	TRBV20-1	CSALGANYGYTF	TGCAGTGCTCTCGGAGCTAACTATGGCTACACCTTC
few	NA	TRBJ1-1	TRBV24-1	CATTTGVNTEAFF	TGTGCCACCACAACCGGGGTGAACACTGAAGCTTTCTTT
NA	NA	TRBJ1-3	TRBV12-5	CASGLVVVEGLHSGNTIYF	TGTGCTAGTGGTTTGGTAGTTGTCGAGGGTTTACACTCTGGAAACACCATATATTTT
many	TRBD2	TRBJ2-2	TRBV2	CASSGGGRFAGELFF	TGTGCCAGCAGTGGTGGCGGGAGGTTCGCCGGGGAGCTGTTTTTT
NA	NA	TRBJ2-4	TRBV19	CASSITGSTMNLEAKNIQYF	TGTGCCAGTAGTATAACGGGCAGCACTATGAACCTCGAAGCCAAAAACATTCAGTACTTC
NA	TRBD2	TRBJ2-1	TRBV3-1	CASSRKGLAGYQFF	TGTGCCAGCAGCCGGAAGGGACTAGCGGGATATCAGTTCTTC
many	TRBD2	TRBJ2-7	TRBV11-1	CASSPRTRGSYEQYF	TGTGCCAGCAGCCCCAGGACTAGAGGCTCCTACGAGCAGTACTTC
many	NA	TRBJ2-5	TRBV12-3/TRBV12-4	CASSRYSHQETQYF	TGTGCCAGCAGCCGTTACAGTCACCAAGAGACCCAGTACTTC
many	TRBD2	TRBJ2-7	TRBV12-3/TRBV12-4	CASSLKTGGYEQYF	TGTGCCAGCAGTTTAAAAACGGGAGGCTACGAGCAGTACTTC
few	NA	TRBJ1-3	TRBV20-1	CSALADGNTIYF	TGCAGTGCTCTGGCTGATGGAAACACCATATATTTT
many	NA	TRBJ1-1	TRBV11-3	CASSFGGHTEAFF	TGTGCCAGCAGCTTTGGGGGGCACACTGAAGCTTTCTTT
NA	TRBD2	TRBJ2-5	TRBV4-2	CASSQVFTSGSGAQETQYF	TGTGCCAGCAGCCAAGTGTTTACTAGCGGGAGTGGGGCCCAAGAGACCCAGTACTTC
many	NA	TRBJ2-3	TRBV2	CASSATISDTQYF	TGTGCCAGCAGTGCGACTATATCAGATACGCAGTATTTT
NA	TRBD1	TRBJ2-2	TRBV2	CASSVDRGRAGELFF	TGTGCCAGCAGTGTTGACAGGGGGCGCGCCGGGGAGCTGTTTTTT
many	TRBD1	TRBJ2-2	TRBV6-1	CASRGQGENTGELFF	TGTGCCAGCAGGGGACAGGGTGAGAACACCGGGGAGCTGTTTTTT
few	NA	TRBJ2-5	TRBV27	CASSLGGLKTQCF	TGTGCCAGCAGTTTGGGGGGTTTGAAGACCCAGTGCTTC
many	NA	TRBJ1-4	TRBV7-9	CASSPQARGEKLFF	TGTGCCAGCAGCCCACAGGCCCGCGGCGAAAAACTGTTTTTT
many	TRBD1	TRBJ2-1	TRBV20-1	CSARDPGTAYNEQFF	TGCAGTGCTAGAGATCCAGGGACAGCCTACAATGAGCAGTTCTTC
NA	NA	TRBJ2-3	TRBV5-4	CASGGTSTDTQYF	TGTGCCAGCGGGGGCACTAGCACAGATACGCAGTATTTT
many	TRBD1	TRBJ1-1	TRBV18	CASSQQGTEAFF	TGTGCCAGCTCACAACAGGGGACGGAAGCTTTCTTT
NA	NA	TRBJ1-2	TRBV15	CATSRERGGNYGYTF	TGTGCCACCAGCAGAGAAAGGGGGGGAAACTATGGCTACACCTTC
few	TRBD1	TRBJ2-7	TRBV27	CASSLRGGPSYEQYF	TGTGCCAGCAGTTTACGAGGGGGCCCTTCCTACGAGCAGTACTTC
NA	TRBD1	TRBJ2-7	TRBV11-2	CASSLGRGTGGVPYEQYF	TGTGCCAGCAGCTTAGGGAGGGGGACAGGGGGGGTTCCCTACGAGCAGTACTTC
NA	NA	TRBJ1-2	TRBV6-5	CASSYSTAGGYTF	TGTGCCAGCAGTTACTCGACAGCAGGCGGCTACACCTTC
few	NA	TRBJ2-2	TRBV2	CAGTYGTAYTGELFF	TGTGCCGGCACCTACGGGACGGCCTACACCGGGGAGCTGTTTTTT
many	NA	TRBJ2-2	TRBV28	CASSSVAGNTGELFF	TGTGCCAGCAGTTCTGTCGCGGGTAACACCGGGGAGCTGTTTTTT
many	NA	TRBJ2-7	TRBV29-1	CSVVLRSGSSYEQYF	TGCAGCGTTGTGCTACGGAGTGGAAGCTCCTACGAGCAGTACTTC
many	NA	TRBJ2-1	TRBV7-8	CASSLLAPYNEQFF	TGTGCCAGCAGCTTACTAGCACCTTACAATGAGCAGTTCTTC
many	NA	TRBJ2-4	TRBV7-2	CASSLSFWGTDSTLAKNIQYF	TGTGCCAGCAGCTTAAGTTTTTGGGGGACTGACAGTACGCTAGCCAAAAACATTCAGTACTTC